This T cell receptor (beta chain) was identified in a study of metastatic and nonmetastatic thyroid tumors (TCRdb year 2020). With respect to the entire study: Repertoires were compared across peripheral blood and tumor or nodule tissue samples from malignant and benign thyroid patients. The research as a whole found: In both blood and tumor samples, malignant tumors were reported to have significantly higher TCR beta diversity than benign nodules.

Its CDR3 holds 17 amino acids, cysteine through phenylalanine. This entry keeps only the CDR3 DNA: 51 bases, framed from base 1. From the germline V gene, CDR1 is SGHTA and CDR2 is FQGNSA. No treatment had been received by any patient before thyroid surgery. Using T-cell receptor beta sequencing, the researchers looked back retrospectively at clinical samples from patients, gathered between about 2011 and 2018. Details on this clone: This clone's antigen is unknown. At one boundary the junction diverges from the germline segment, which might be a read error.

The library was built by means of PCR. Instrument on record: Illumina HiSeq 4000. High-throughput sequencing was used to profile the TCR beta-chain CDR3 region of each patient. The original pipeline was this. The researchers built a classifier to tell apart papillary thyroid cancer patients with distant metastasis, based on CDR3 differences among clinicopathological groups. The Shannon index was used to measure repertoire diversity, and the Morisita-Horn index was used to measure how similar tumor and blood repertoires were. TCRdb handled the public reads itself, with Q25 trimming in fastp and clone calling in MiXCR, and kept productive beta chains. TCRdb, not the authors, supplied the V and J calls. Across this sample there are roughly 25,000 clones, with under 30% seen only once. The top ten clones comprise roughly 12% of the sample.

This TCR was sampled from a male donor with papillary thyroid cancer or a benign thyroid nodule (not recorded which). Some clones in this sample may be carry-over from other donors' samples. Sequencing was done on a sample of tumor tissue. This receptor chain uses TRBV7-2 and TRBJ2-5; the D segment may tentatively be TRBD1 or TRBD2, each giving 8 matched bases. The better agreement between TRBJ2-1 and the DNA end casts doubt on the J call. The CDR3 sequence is CSSSRQGTRAWKEAQFF. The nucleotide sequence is TGTTCCAGCAGCCGACAGGGGACTAGGGCCTGGAAAGAGGCCCAGTTCTTC.